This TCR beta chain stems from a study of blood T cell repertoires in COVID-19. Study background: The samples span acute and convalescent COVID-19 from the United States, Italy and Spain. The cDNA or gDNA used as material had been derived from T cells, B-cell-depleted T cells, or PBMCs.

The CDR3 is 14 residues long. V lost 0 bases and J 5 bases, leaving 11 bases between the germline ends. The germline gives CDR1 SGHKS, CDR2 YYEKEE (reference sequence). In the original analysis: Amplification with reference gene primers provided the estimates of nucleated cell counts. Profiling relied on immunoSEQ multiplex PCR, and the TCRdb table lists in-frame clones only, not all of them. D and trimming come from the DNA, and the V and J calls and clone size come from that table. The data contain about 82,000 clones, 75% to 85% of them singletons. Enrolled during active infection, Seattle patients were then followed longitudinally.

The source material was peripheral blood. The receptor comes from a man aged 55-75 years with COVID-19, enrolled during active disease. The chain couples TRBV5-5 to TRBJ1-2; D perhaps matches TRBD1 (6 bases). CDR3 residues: CASSLGGGGYGYTF. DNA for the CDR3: TGTGCCAGCAGCTTGGGAGGGGGTGGATATGGCTACACCTTC.